This is a list of T cell receptor beta chains from one sample in a study of T cell changes during pregnancy in multiple sclerosis. Some clones are missing from TCRdb's copy, which holds only in-frame ones; the method was immunoSEQ multiplex PCR. The table has about 67,000 clones, 91% seen once. This material consisted of peripheral blood, taken in the second trimester of pregnancy. Receptors originate from a female donor with multiple sclerosis, enrolled in a pregnancy study. CDR3s leave out the opening cysteine and the closing phenylalanine or tryptophan.

j_call v_call cdr3_aa
TRBJ2-7 TRBV7-6 ASSSFDVGHTGGGPYEQY
TRBJ2-3 TRBV9 ASSGRAGVLTDTQY
TRBJ1-2 TRBV9 ASSQSGSAHGYT
TRBJ2-1 TRBV11-3 ASSLGGTGLYNEQF
TRBJ1-5 TRBV19 ASKSPWQGNQPQH
TRBJ1-3 TRBV18 ASSRTSTSGNTIY
TRBJ2-1 TRBV25-1 ASSGYRQGRTGNEQF
TRBJ1-1 TRBV6-5 ASCGGNTEAF
TRBJ2-3 TRBV5-5 ASSLAQGGSTDTQY
TRBJ1-4 TRBV10-3 APRDRVLEKLF
TRBJ1-5 TRBV2 ASRGQGWDQPQH
TRBJ2-7 TRBV14 ASSQASGYEQY
TRBJ1-1 TRBV14 ASSPPQPNTEAF
TRBJ1-1 TRBV30 AWSVASQGDWAF
TRBJ1-4 TRBV30 AWSRDRGVEKLF
TRBJ2-1 TRBV30 AWSVRRVGEQF
TRBJ2-2 TRBV28 ASSSLDRPTNTGELF
TRBJ2-7 TRBV25-1 ASSEFGGSYEQY
TRBJ2-2 TRBV2 ASSFINTGELF
TRBJ2-3 TRBV9 ASSQKRESDTQY
TRBJ1-2 TRBV18 ASSPYRDSYGYT
TRBJ2-5 TRBV7-2 ASRGGGGTGRTQY
- TRBV29-1 SGQGSLRNEQY
TRBJ1-5 TRBV9 ASSVKGFGNQPQH
TRBJ1-4 TRBV4-2 ASSQRDATNEKLF
TRBJ1-2 TRBV7-6 ASSSARGTHGYT
TRBJ1-1 TRBV19 ASSVGSGAEAF
TRBJ1-3 TRBV19 ASSAQFSRGSNTIY
TRBJ1-1 TRBV10-2 ASKKRDGTEAF
TRBJ1-3 TRBV7-3 ASSLSAGGRNTIY
TRBJ1-2 TRBV14 ASSQEYRDRPDYGYT
TRBJ1-2 TRBV7-9 ASSFGQINYGYT
TRBJ2-7 TRBV29-1 SVEGRAYEQY
TRBJ1-5 TRBV6-1 ASRVDISPQH
TRBJ2-7 TRBV19 ASSIEAGPYEQY
TRBJ2-7 TRBV7-6 ASSLASKGDEQY
TRBJ2-5 TRBV7-2 ASSWTSGGRETQY
TRBJ2-2 TRBV7-3 ASSLLSGTTTGELF